This T cell receptor beta chain emerged from a study of cytomegalovirus exposure and HLA in healthy donors. Study outcomes and limitations: The tendency of first-cohort TCR clusters to co-occur in the 100 to 150 validation repertoires was identified by a subsequent analysis. The classifier reportedly diagnosed cytomegalovirus status with high sensitivity and specificity. The majority of TCR sequences were rare, yet some public TCRs appeared in many donors.

The protocol was immunoSEQ multiplex PCR, while the TCRdb copy is restricted to in-frame clones and leaves out a portion. Altogether over 200,000 clones are present, around 86% being singletons, with the ten largest covering roughly 2%. The CDR3 length is 14 residues. Germline CDR1 is LNHDA and CDR2 is SQIVND (reference sequence). Trimming stripped 3 bases from V and 2 bases from J, with 11 bases between. In regard to this clone: Antigen unknown.

The donors were in the roughly 120-subject validation cohort; that cohort was separate from the roughly 730-subject first cohort. The sample consisted of PBMCs. The TCR sequence derives from a woman aged 18-30 years in good health and CMV-seropositive. The chain recombines TRBV19 with TRBJ2-7; D gene unclear. The CDR3 DNA reads TGTGCCAGTAGTATTGGGCTTCCGGCCTACGAGCAGTACTTC. Protein: CASSIGLPAYEQYF.